The clone carrying this T cell receptor (beta chain) was seen a handful of times. Antigen unknown. Each PCR replicate from the sorted subsets contained 150 to 250 ng DNA, which is about 30,000 T cell genomes. Measured with immunoSEQ multiplex PCR; TCRdb has only the in-frame clones, and not every one. The data hold a few million clones, with roughly nine tenths observed a single time. This sample is part of a study of shared clonotypes between healthy human individuals. Study-level points and caveats: Investigators collected only blood, and repertoires in tissues likely differ.

Trimming removed 1 base from V and 6 bases from J, with 10 bases in between. Germline V lookup: CDR1 MGHRA, CDR2 YSYEKL. The CDR3 totals 14 residues. This receptor was identified in a man between 18 and 29 years old in good health. V and J are TRBV4-1 and TRBJ1-5, with D uncertain. Sequencing was done on a sample of naive CD4+ T cells sorted from blood. Regarding subset: CD45RA+ positively selected. CDR3 coding DNA: TGCGCCAGCAGCCAAGTTCTTAATGCTCAGCCCCAGCATTTT. It encodes CASSQVLNAQPQHF.